These 28 T cell receptor beta chains share one sample of origin, sequenced in a study of blood T cell repertoires in COVID-19. Sequencing used immunoSEQ multiplex PCR; TCRdb keeps in-frame clones, though not all of them. The sample includes roughly 300,000 clones, around 83% of them seen just once. The sample comprised peripheral blood. These receptors all stem from a woman between 50 and 59 years old with acute or convalescent COVID-19.

The CDR3 DNA follows: TGTGCCAGTACAGGGGGGACTGGGACGCGGGACGAGCAGTACTTC. Protein: CASTGGTGTRDEQYF. This chain uses TRBV19 with TRBJ2-7; TRBD1 is a possible D gene (7 bases). V shed 7 bases and J shed 5 bases, with 21 bases lying between them. CDR3 length equals 15 residues. Germline lookup yields CDR1 LNHDA and CDR2 SQIVND (reference sequence).

This clone was detected a few times. The gene calls are TRBV5-6 and TRBJ1-5, with D maybe TRBD1 (5 bases). The V gene's germline CDR1 is SGHDT and CDR2 YYEEEE. This CDR3 has 14 residues. V lost 2 bases, J lost 11 bases, and 17 bases lay in between. In DNA, the CDR3 is TGTGCCAGCAGCTTCCGGAGGGGCCTTGAAGCCCAGCATTTT. Translation: CASSFRRGLEAQHF.

V usage is TRBV2 and J usage is TRBJ1-5, with TRBD1 matching 9 bases. V was pared by 6 bases and J by 6 bases, with 6 bases of the junction left unmatched. Germline V gene sequence: CDR1 SNHLY, CDR2 FYNNEI. The CDR3 contains 14 residues. The CDR3, as DNA: TGTGCCAGCAGGGCCGGGACAGGGACTCAGCCCCAGCATTTT. Its protein product is CASRAGTGTQPQHF.

The CDR3 here is CASSTDGGNSPLHF. CDR3 coding DNA: TGTGCCAGCAGCACCGACGGGGGGAATTCACCCCTCCACTTT. This chain joins TRBV7-3 and TRBJ1-6; a possible D gene is TRBD1 (5 bases). Trimming took off 5 bases at V and 7 bases at J, with 12 bases between the two ends. The CDR3 runs 14 residues. Germline V gene data show CDR1 as SGHTA and CDR2 as FQGTGA.

A single count supports this clone. The V gene is TRBV20-1, the J gene TRBJ1-1; D gene uncertain. The CDR3 is made up of 11 amino acids. Germline V lookup: CDR1 DFQATT, CDR2 SNEGSKA (reference sequence). V gave up 0 bases and J gave up 5 bases, with 4 bases separating them. CDR3 sequence reads: CSAREATEAFF. The CDR3 bases are TGCAGTGCTAGAGAAGCGACTGAAGCTTTCTTT.

The rearrangement links TRBV5-1 to TRBJ2-2; D unclear. The germline CDR1 and CDR2 sequences are SGHRS and YFSETQ. This CDR3 comprises 12 residues. The CDR3 DNA reads as TGCGCGTGGGCTGTGAACACCGGGGAGCTGTTTTTT. Protein: CAWAVNTGELFF.

V and J are TRBV10-3 and TRBJ1-1; D remains unclear. In germline, CDR1 is ENHRY, CDR2 SYGVKD. This CDR3 contains 16 residues. Deletions cut 0 bases from V and 1 base from J, with 12 bases between. CDR3 loop: CAISESRQRANTEAFF. The CDR3 DNA reads TGTGCCATCAGTGAGTCCAGGCAGAGGGCGAACACTGAAGCTTTCTTT.

The rearrangement links TRBV11-2 to TRBJ1-1; D is unclear. V dropped 2 bases and J dropped 3 bases, with 7 bases sitting between them. Germline CDR1 SGHAT, CDR2 FQNNGV. The CDR3 sequence is 13 residues long. CDR3 DNA: TGTGCCAGCAGCTTAACGCGGGACACTGAAGCTTTCTTT. Its protein is CASSLTRDTEAFF.

This chain uses TRBV19 with TRBJ2-1, with 9 bases lining up with TRBD2. V lost 4 bases to trimming and J lost 5 bases; unmatched junction nucleotides: 12. The CDR3 runs to 17 residues. The germline V gene encodes CDR1 LNHDA and CDR2 SQIVND (reference sequence). The CDR3 coding sequence is TGTGCCAGTAGTACGACCCCAGGAGCGGGGGGCGACAATGAGCAGTTCTTC. Protein: CASSTTPGAGGDNEQFF. Supplemented by reference TRBV19 and TRBJ2-1, the full variable domain reads DGGITQSPKYLFRKEGQNVTLSCEQNLNHDAMYWYRQDPGQGLRLIYYSQIVNDFQKGDIAEGYSVSREKKESFPLTVTSAQKNPTAFYLCASSTTPGAGGDNEQFFGPGTRLTVL.

This chain uses TRBV12-5 with TRBJ2-1; 12 bases map to TRBD2. CDR1 and CDR2 from the germline V gene are LGHNT and FRNRAP. J was trimmed by 2 bases and V by 4 bases; bases with no gene match: 6. The CDR3 extends over 17 amino acids. The CDR3 DNA is TGTGCTAGTGGTTCGCAAAGGACTAGCGGGACCTACAATGAGCAGTTCTTC. Encoded protein: CASGSQRTSGTYNEQFF.

V gene TRBV3-1 (or the pseudogene TRBV3-2) combines with J gene TRBJ2-7, with 7 bases that match TRBD2. Per germline, CDR1 LGHDT and CDR2 YNNKEL (reference sequence). The CDR3 is 14 amino acids. J was trimmed by 8 bases and V by 1 base; bases with no gene match: 8. CDR3 in DNA: TGTGCCAGCAGCCAAGGGGAAGGGAGGGGTAAGCAGTACTTC. Translating it yields CASSQGEGRGKQYF.

This clone was seen more than once but under ten times. The chain uses TRBV9 and TRBJ2-5; 14 bases are a match to TRBD2. Germline V lookup: CDR1 SGDLS, CDR2 YYNGEE. The CDR3 is 15 amino acids. J was trimmed by 5 bases and V by 5 bases; bases with no gene match: 5. The CDR3 loop reads CASSGTSGGRETQYF. CDR3 DNA: TGTGCCAGCAGTGGGACTAGCGGGGGTCGGGAGACCCAGTACTTC.

The chain employs TRBV29-1 and TRBJ2-1; D gene unclear. This CDR3 is 14 amino acids long. The germline V and J ends were trimmed by 3 bases and 7 bases, with 16 bases remaining between them. The germline CDR1 and CDR2 sequences are SQVTM and ANQGSEA. CDR3 region: CSVDPSAVNNEQFF. CDR3 nucleotide sequence: TGCAGCGTTGACCCCAGCGCGGTGAATAATGAGCAGTTCTTC.

V and J are TRBV20-1 and TRBJ1-3, with D unclear. Germline CDR1 is DFQATT and CDR2 is SNEGSKA (reference sequence). CDR3 size: 11 residues. V was pared by 3 bases and J by 4 bases, with 4 bases between. In DNA form, the CDR3 reads TGCAGTGCTAGTCCGGGAAACACCATATATTTT. It yields the protein CSASPGNTIYF.

This clone was detected once. The chain combines TRBV7-9 with TRBJ2-2, with 13 bases matching TRBD2. The CDR3 has 17 residues. Germline V gene data show CDR1 as SEHNR and CDR2 as FQNEAQ (reference sequence). The V gene end was trimmed by 5 bases and the J gene end by 5 bases; junction bases not matched to a gene: 8. CDR3 DNA sequence: TGTGCCAGCAGCCGCGGACTAGCGGGAGTTCGTACCGGGGAGCTGTTTTTT. Encoded protein: CASSRGLAGVRTGELFF. The full variable domain, rest sourced from reference TRBV7-9 and TRBJ2-2, is DTGVSQNPRHKITKRGQNVTFRCDPISEHNRLYWYRQTLGQGPEFLTYFQNEAQLEKSRLLSDRFSAERPKGSFSTLEIQRTEQGDSAMYLCASSRGLAGVRTGELFFGEGSRLTVL.

The chain's CDR3 is CASGSSRTGLTDTQYF. DNA of the CDR3: TGTGCTAGTGGTTCTTCACGGACAGGGCTCACAGATACGCAGTATTTT. The chain links TRBV12-5 to TRBJ2-3; the match to TRBD1 covers 8 bases. The CDR3 is 16 amino acids. Losses at the gene ends were 4 bases for V and 2 bases for J; bases not matched to a gene: 8. Germline V gene lookup returns CDR1 LGHNT and CDR2 FRNRAP.

This clone was seen more than once but under ten times. The chain couples TRBV24-1 to TRBJ2-2; 9 bases agree with TRBD1. The V gene's germline CDR1 is KGHDR and CDR2 SFDVKD. CDR3 size: 15 residues. With 3 bases clipped from V and 9 bases from J, the junction kept 7 bases outside the gene matches. The CDR3 bases are TGTGCCACCAGTGATCCAACAGACAGGGGGAGGGAGCTGTTTTTT. Translation: CATSDPTDRGRELFF.

A word on this clone: Different DNA sequences within this sample yield the same CDR3. This rearrangement joins TRBV6-5 to TRBJ1-1; D gene ambiguous. Germline V CDR1 and CDR2: MNHEY, SVGAGI. CDR3 length equals 11 residues. Deletions cut 6 bases from V and 5 bases from J, with 7 bases between. In nucleotides, the CDR3 is TGTGCCAGCAGCCGAGATACTGAAGCTTTCTTT. It encodes CASSRDTEAFF.

This clone was seen once. The chain joins TRBV11-2 to TRBJ2-1; 8 positions match TRBD2. J lost 7 bases, V lost 4 bases, and 6 bases had no gene match. The germline V gene encodes CDR1 SGHAT and CDR2 FQNNGV. CDR3 length equals 14 residues. The CDR3 sequence: CASSSTRGGNEQFF. The DNA of the CDR3 is TGTGCCAGCAGCTCCACCCGGGGGGGGAATGAGCAGTTCTTC.

This clone occurred a few times. The rearrangement uses TRBV4-3 and TRBJ2-7, with TRBD2 matching over 9 bases. In germline, CDR1 is LGHNA, CDR2 YSLEER. V trimming: 4 bases; J trimming: 5 bases; junction bases outside the gene matches: 9. The length of the CDR3 is 15 residues. The CDR3 sequence: CASSRAGGFRNEQYF. In DNA form, the CDR3 reads TGCGCCAGCAGCCGAGCGGGGGGCTTTCGGAACGAGCAGTACTTC.

The chain recombines TRBV6-6 with TRBJ1-2; 7 positions match TRBD1. The CDR3 has 13 amino acids. Unmatched junction bases numbered 1, after V lost 0 bases and J lost 6 bases. Germline V gene sequence: CDR1 MNHNY, CDR2 SVGAGI (reference sequence). In DNA, the CDR3 is TGTGCCAGCAGTTACTCAACAGGGGATGGCTACACCTTC. This encodes CASSYSTGDGYTF.

A few counts support this clone. This chain uses TRBV7-9 with TRBJ1-5; unclear D gene. Looked up from germline, CDR1 is SEHNR and CDR2 is FQNEAQ (reference sequence). The ends were cut back, 5 bases at V and 3 bases at J, with 8 bases in the middle. The CDR3 consists of 13 residues. CDR3 region: CASSGQINQPQHF. The CDR3 coding sequence is TGTGCCAGCAGCGGGCAGATCAATCAGCCCCAGCATTTT.

In its sample, this clone was seen a few times. The chain recombines TRBV7-3 with TRBJ2-2, with 8 bases lining up with TRBD1. Germline V gene lookup returns CDR1 SGHTA and CDR2 FQGTGA. The junction had 2 bases not matched to a gene; V was cut back by 2 bases and J by 3 bases. The CDR3 runs 15 residues. This CDR3 is CASSLPGGDTGELFF. CDR3 nucleotides: TGTGCCAGCAGCTTACCAGGGGGCGACACCGGGGAGCTGTTTTTT. The whole variable domain, filled in from reference TRBV7-3 and TRBJ2-2, reads GAGVSQTPSNKVTEKGKYVELRCDPISGHTALYWYRQSLGQGPEFLIYFQGTGAADDSGLPNDRFFAVRPEGSVSTLKIQRTERGDSAVYLCASSLPGGDTGELFFGEGSRLTVL.

This chain connects TRBV29-1 to TRBJ2-7, with TRBD1 identical over 11 bases. J was trimmed by 5 bases and V by 1 base; bases with no gene match: 4. Per the germline V gene, CDR1 is SQVTM and CDR2 is ANQGSEA. The CDR3 is made up of 14 amino acids. In nucleotides, the CDR3 is TGCAGCGTTGAAGGGACAGGGGGCTTCCACGAGCAGTACTTC. As protein: CSVEGTGGFHEQYF.

This chain joins TRBV5-8 and TRBJ1-1; 9 nucleotides line up with TRBD1. The V gene's germline CDR1 is SGHTS and CDR2 YDEGEE. There are 14 residues in the CDR3. The V gene end was trimmed by 6 bases and the J gene end by 4 bases; junction bases not matched to a gene: 7. Here the CDR3 DNA reads TGTGCCAGCAACAGGGGGCTATTAGGCACTGAAGCTTTCTTT. Its protein is CASNRGLLGTEAFF.

The chain recombines TRBV27 with TRBJ1-5, with a tentative D call TRBD1 (5 bases). The CDR3 sequence is 16 residues long. Germline CDR1 MNHEY, CDR2 SMNVEV (reference sequence). Trimming left V 3 bases short and J 0 bases short, with 12 bases between. CDR3 nucleotides: TGTGCCAGCAGTTTTAGGGGAGGCTATAGCAATCAGCCCCAGCATTTT. It codes for CASSFRGGYSNQPQHF.

V is TRBV7-8 and J is TRBJ1-5, with D unclear. The V end lost 1 base, the J end lost 7 bases, and 11 bases lay between the germline ends. This CDR3 is 14 amino acids long. Germline V gene data show CDR1 as SGHVS and CDR2 as FQNEAQ. CDR3 loop: CASSLDEGVQPQHF. Here the CDR3 DNA reads TGTGCCAGCAGCTTAGACGAGGGAGTACAGCCCCAGCATTTT.

The genes are TRBV27 and TRBJ2-3; TRBD1 might be the D (6 bases). Germline V gives CDR1 MNHEY, CDR2 SMNVEV (reference sequence). V shed 6 bases and J shed 0 bases, with 19 bases lying between them. This CDR3 has 17 amino acids. CDR3 DNA: TGTGCCAGCAGATTTCCCGGGACAAGGGTTAGCACAGATACGCAGTATTTT. It encodes CASRFPGTRVSTDTQYF.